One sample yielded the 4 T cell receptor beta chains listed below, sequenced in a study of response to subunit inactivated influenza vaccine. TCRdb passed the RT-PCR reads through MiXCR, listing each CDR3 protein once. The sample contains 150,000 to 200,000 distinct CDR3 sequences, more than 10% of which appear only once. These data are also associated with another study on T cells expressing NK-cell markers. From that paper: Researchers built TCR beta cDNA using 5'RACE template switching with UMIs.

The sequenced sample was CD8+ T cells sorted from PBMCs, obtained 11 to 12 days after vaccination. These receptors all stem from a middle-aged man who received an inactivated influenza vaccine.

The chain combines TRBV7-9 with TRBJ1-2; no reliable D call. This CDR3 contains 11 residues. In germline, CDR1 is SEHNR, CDR2 FQNEAQ (reference sequence). Deletions cut 3 bases from V and 4 bases from J, with 3 bases between. CDR3: CASSLAYGYTF. CDR3 sequence (DNA): TGTGCCAGCAGCTTGGCCTATGGCTACACCTTC.

Ten or more counts support this clonotype. V usage is TRBV6-1 and J usage is TRBJ2-3; D may be TRBD1 (6 bases). The CDR3 has 17 amino acids. V lost 7 bases, J lost 1 base, and 21 bases lay in between. Germline V gene data show CDR1 as MNHNS and CDR2 as SASEGT. The CDR3 bases are TGTGCCAGCATCTACGAGGTTTACAGGGATGGCACAGATACGCAGTATTTT. Translation gives CASIYEVYRDGTDTQYF.

V and J are TRBV6-2 or TRBV6-3 and TRBJ1-1; no definite D call. The V gene lost 5 bases and the J gene lost 0 bases, with 13 bases spanning the gap. This CDR3 is 15 amino acids long. From germline, CDR1 is MNHEY and CDR2 SVGEGT. The CDR3 DNA reads as TGTGCCAGCAGTCATAAGGCGGGAGTGAACACTGAAGCTTTCTTT. It translates to CASSHKAGVNTEAFF.

This clonotype was observed a few times. J is TRBJ2-1 and V is TRBV5-5; tentatively, D is TRBD2 (5 bases). The CDR3 contains 15 residues. Germline V gives CDR1 SGHKS, CDR2 YYEKEE (reference sequence). V lost 1 base and J 9 bases, leaving 17 bases between the germline ends. The CDR3 is CASSLLDLLRGEQFF. For the CDR3, the DNA is TGTGCCAGCAGCTTGCTAGACCTACTTCGGGGTGAGCAGTTCTTC.